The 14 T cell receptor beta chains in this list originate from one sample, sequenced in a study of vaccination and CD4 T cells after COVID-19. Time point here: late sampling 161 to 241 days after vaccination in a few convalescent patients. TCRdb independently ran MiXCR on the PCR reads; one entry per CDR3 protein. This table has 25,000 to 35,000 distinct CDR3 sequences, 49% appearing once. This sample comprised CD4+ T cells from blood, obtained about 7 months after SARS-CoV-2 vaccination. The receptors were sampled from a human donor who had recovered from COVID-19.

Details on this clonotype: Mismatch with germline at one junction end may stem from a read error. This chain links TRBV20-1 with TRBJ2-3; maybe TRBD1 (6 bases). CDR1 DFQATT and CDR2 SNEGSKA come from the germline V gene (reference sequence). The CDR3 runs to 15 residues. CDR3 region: CSARDIRGSTDTQYF. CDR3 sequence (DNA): TGCAGTGCCAGAGATATCAGGGGTAGCACAGATACGCAGTATTTT.

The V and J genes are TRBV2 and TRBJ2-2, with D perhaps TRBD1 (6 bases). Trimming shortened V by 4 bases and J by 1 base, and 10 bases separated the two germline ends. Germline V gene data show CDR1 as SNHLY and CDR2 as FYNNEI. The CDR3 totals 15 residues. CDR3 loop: CASSATGMNTGELFF. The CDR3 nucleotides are TGTGCCAGCAGTGCGACAGGAATGAACACCGGGGAGCTGTTTTTT.

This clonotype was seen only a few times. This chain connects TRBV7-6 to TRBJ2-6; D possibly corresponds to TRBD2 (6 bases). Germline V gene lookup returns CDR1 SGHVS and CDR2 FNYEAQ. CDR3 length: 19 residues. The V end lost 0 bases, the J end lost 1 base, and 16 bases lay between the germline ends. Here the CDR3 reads CASSLAGGIPLSGANVLTF. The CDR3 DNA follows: TGTGCCAGCAGCTTAGCGGGAGGTATCCCCCTTTCTGGGGCCAACGTCCTGACTTTC.

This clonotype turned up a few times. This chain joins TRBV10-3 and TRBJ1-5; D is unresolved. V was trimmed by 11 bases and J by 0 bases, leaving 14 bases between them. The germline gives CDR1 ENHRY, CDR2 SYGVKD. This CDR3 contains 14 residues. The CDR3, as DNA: TGTGCCTCGGCAGACGCTCATAGCAATCAGCCCCAGCATTTT. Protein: CASADAHSNQPQHF.

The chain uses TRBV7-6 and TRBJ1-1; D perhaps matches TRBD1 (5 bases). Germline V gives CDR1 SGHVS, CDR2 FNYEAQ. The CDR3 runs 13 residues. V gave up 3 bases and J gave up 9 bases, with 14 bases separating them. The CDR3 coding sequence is TGTGCCAGCAGCTTGGGGGATGAGGGCCAAGCTTTCTTT. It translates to CASSLGDEGQAFF. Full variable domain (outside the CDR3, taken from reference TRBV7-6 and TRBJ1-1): GAGVSQSPRYKVTKRGQDVALRCDPISGHVSLYWYRQALGQGPEFLTYFNYEAQQDKSGLPNDRFSAERPEGSISTLTIQRTEQRDSAMYRCASSLGDEGQAFFGQGTRLTVV.

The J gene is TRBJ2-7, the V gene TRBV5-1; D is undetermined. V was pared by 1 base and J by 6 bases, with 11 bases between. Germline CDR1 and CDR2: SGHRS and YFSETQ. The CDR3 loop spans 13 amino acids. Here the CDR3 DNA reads TGCGCCAGCAGCTTGTTTCTGGGGTTCGAGCAGTACTTC. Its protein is CASSLFLGFEQYF.

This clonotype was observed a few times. The DNA of the CDR3 is TGTGCCATCAGTGAGCCTCGACAGGGAAGTCAGCCCCAGCATTTT. Translating gives CAISEPRQGSQPQHF. The J gene is TRBJ1-5, the V gene TRBV10-3; 7 bases agree with TRBD1. V dropped 2 bases and J dropped 6; count of bases not matched to a gene: 7. The CDR3 covers 15 residues. Germline lookup yields CDR1 ENHRY and CDR2 SYGVKD.

The CDR3 region is CATRPGEGGRETQYF. Here the CDR3 DNA reads TGTGCCACCCGACCGGGGGAGGGGGGTCGGGAGACCCAGTACTTC. V usage is TRBV19 and J usage is TRBJ2-5; possibly TRBD2 for D (7 bases). V lost 10 bases to trimming and J lost 5 bases, with 23 bases between them. This CDR3 is built from 15 residues. CDR1 is LNHDA, CDR2 SQIVND, per germline (reference sequence).

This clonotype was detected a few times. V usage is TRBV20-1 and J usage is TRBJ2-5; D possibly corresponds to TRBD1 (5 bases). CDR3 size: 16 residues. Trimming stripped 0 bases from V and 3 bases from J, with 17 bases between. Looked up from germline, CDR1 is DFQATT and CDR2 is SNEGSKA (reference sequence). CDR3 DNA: TGCAGTGCTAGAGATCCTACAGGAGCCCCCGAAGAGACCCAGTACTTC. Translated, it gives CSARDPTGAPEETQYF.

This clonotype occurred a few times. The CDR3 loop is CASSPRQGRSYEQYF. The CDR3, as DNA: TGTGCCAGCAGCCCGAGACAGGGTAGGAGCTACGAGCAGTACTTC. The J gene is TRBJ2-7, the V gene TRBV7-2, with 7 nucleotides matching TRBD1. Per the germline V gene, CDR1 is SGHTA and CDR2 is FQGNSA. Trimming removed 5 bases from V and 3 bases from J; junction bases left unmatched: 10. This CDR3 comprises 15 residues.

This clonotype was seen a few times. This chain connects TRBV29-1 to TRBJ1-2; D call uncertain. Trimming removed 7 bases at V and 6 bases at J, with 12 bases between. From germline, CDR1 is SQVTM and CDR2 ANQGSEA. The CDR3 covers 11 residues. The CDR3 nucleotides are TGCAGCGCCCAATGGTCCGATGGCTACACCTTC. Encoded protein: CSAQWSDGYTF.

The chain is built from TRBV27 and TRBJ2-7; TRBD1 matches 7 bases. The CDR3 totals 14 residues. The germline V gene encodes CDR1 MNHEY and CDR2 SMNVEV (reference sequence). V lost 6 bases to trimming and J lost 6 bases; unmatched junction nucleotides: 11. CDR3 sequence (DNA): TGTGCCAGCAGCCTCGGACAGGAACTTTCCGAGCAGTACTTC. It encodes CASSLGQELSEQYF.

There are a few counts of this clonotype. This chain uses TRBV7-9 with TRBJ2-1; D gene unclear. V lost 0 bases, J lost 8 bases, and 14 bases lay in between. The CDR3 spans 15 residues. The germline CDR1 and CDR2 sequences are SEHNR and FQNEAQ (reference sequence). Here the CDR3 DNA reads TGTGCCAGCAGCTTAGCGACACCTAGGGTCGATGAGCAGTTCTTC. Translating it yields CASSLATPRVDEQFF.

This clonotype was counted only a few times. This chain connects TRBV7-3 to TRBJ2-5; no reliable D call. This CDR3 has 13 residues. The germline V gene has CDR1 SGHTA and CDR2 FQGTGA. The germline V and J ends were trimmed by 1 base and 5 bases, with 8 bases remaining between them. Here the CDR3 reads CASSLRMGETQYF. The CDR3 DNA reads TGTGCCAGCAGCTTAAGGATGGGGGAGACCCAGTACTTC.